These 11 T cell receptor beta chains were sequenced from one sample in a study of naive and memory T cell subsets. The beta constant-region primer was an equimolar mix of two oligonucleotides covering TRBC1 and TRBC2. TCRdb independently ran MiXCR on the UMI-ligation and nested PCR reads; one entry per CDR3 protein. The sample carries 140,000 to 150,000 distinct CDR3 sequences, approximately 15% recorded once. Sequencing used naive CD4+ T cells from blood. The source is a human donor in good health.

This clonotype was counted between two and nine times. The chain couples TRBV30 to TRBJ1-1; D is possibly TRBD1 (5 bases). CDR3 length equals 15 residues. CDR1 and CDR2 (germline): GTSNPN, SVGIG (reference sequence). V was shortened by 3 bases and J by 2 bases, with 16 bases between the two germline ends. The CDR3 sequence is CAWRPQGQPNTEAFF. The DNA of the CDR3 is TGTGCCTGGAGACCCCAAGGACAACCCAACACTGAAGCTTTCTTT.

The chain couples TRBV6-5 to TRBJ2-1; the match to TRBD2 covers 12 bases. Per germline, CDR1 MNHEY and CDR2 SVGAGI. The CDR3 totals 15 residues. With 7 bases clipped from V and 7 bases from J, the junction kept 8 bases outside the gene matches. As DNA, the CDR3 is TGTGCCAGCACGCTAGCGGGAGGGCCGGAGAATGAGCAGTTCTTC. Protein: CASTLAGGPENEQFF.

This clonotype was seen only a few times. The V gene is TRBV19, the J gene TRBJ2-1; 12 positions match TRBD1. The germline V gene has CDR1 LNHDA and CDR2 SQIVND (reference sequence). Trimming at V came to 5 bases and at J to 8 bases, leaving 4 bases not matched to a gene. This CDR3 has 14 residues. The CDR3 loop is CASSSGTGGDEQFF. CDR3 DNA sequence: TGTGCCAGTAGTTCAGGGACAGGGGGCGATGAGCAGTTCTTC. Looking up the rest from reference TRBV19 and TRBJ2-1 gives the full variable domain: DGGITQSPKYLFRKEGQNVTLSCEQNLNHDAMYWYRQDPGQGLRLIYYSQIVNDFQKGDIAEGYSVSREKKESFPLTVTSAQKNPTAFYLCASSSGTGGDEQFFGPGTRLTVL.

This chain joins TRBV5-6 and TRBJ1-1; D may be TRBD1 (6 bases). The CDR3 covers 13 residues. CDR1 is SGHDT, CDR2 YYEEEE, per germline. V lost 2 bases and J lost 4, with 9 bases in between. CDR3 coding DNA: TGTGCCAGCAGCTTTGGAGGGGGCACTGAAGCTTTCTTT. It encodes CASSFGGGTEAFF. The full variable domain, in which reference TRBV5-6 and TRBJ1-1 provide the parts outside the CDR3, is DAGVTQSPTHLIKTRGQQVTLRCSPKSGHDTVSWYQQALGQGPQFIFQYYEEEERQRGNFPDRFSGHQFPNYSSELNVNALLLGDSALYLCASSFGGGTEAFFGQGTRLTVV.

This clonotype was counted a few times. The chain joins TRBV6-2 or TRBV6-3 to TRBJ2-7; no clear D gene. The CDR3 has 14 amino acids. CDR1 MNHEY and CDR2 SVGEGT come from the germline V gene. V lost 4 bases and J lost 8, with 18 bases in between. CDR3 in DNA: TGTGCCAGCAGTTTCGGCTACCCGTCAGCCCAGCAGTACTTC. Protein: CASSFGYPSAQQYF.

This chain joins TRBV12-3 or TRBV12-4 and TRBJ2-1; D gene ambiguous. Trimming took off 2 bases at V and 0 bases at J, with 8 bases between the two ends. This CDR3 region has 15 residues. The CDR3 DNA is TGTGCCAGCAGTTTATCCGAGAGCTCCTACAATGAGCAGTTCTTC. Translating it yields CASSLSESSYNEQFF.

The rearrangement joins TRBV18 to TRBJ1-5; D ambiguous. Trimming stripped 1 base from V and 6 bases from J, with 10 bases between. The CDR3 is 14 residues long. CDR1 and CDR2 from the germline V gene are KGHSH and LQKENI. The CDR3, as DNA: TGTGCCAGCTCACCACAGAGGGAAGGTCAGCCCCAGCATTTT. Its translation: CASSPQREGQPQHF.

The rearrangement uses TRBV20-1 and TRBJ2-1; 11 bases are a match to TRBD2. Germline V CDR1 and CDR2: DFQATT, SNEGSKA (reference sequence). This CDR3 has 17 amino acids. V shed 3 bases, J shed 4 bases, and the junction held 11 bases outside the gene matches. The CDR3 sequence: CSARDHVAGGPYNEQFF. CDR3 coding DNA: TGCAGTGCTAGGGACCACGTAGCGGGAGGGCCGTACAATGAGCAGTTCTTC.

The table lists this clonotype with a count of one. The V gene is TRBV20-1, the J gene TRBJ2-5; D gene uncertain. V was shortened by 3 bases and J by 4 bases, with 12 bases between the two germline ends. Per germline, CDR1 DFQATT and CDR2 SNEGSKA (reference sequence). The CDR3 runs to 13 residues. The CDR3 protein is CSARLNDPETQYF. Here the CDR3 DNA reads TGCAGTGCTAGGTTAAATGACCCAGAGACCCAGTACTTC.

This clonotype appeared a few times. This chain links TRBV6-2 or TRBV6-3 with TRBJ2-6; no definite D call. Trimming took 5 bases from V and 0 from J, leaving 5 bases between them. Germline CDR1 reads MNHEY; CDR2 reads SVGEGT. The CDR3 runs 14 residues. CDR3 DNA: TGTGCCAGCAGTAAAACCTCTGGGGCCAACGTCCTGACTTTC. It is translated as CASSKTSGANVLTF.

This sequence joins TRBV28 and TRBJ2-4; D is possibly TRBD2 (6 bases). The germline V gene has CDR1 MDHEN and CDR2 SYDVKM. Trimming shortened V by 4 bases and J by 1 base, and 14 bases separated the two germline ends. CDR3 length: 16 amino acids. The CDR3 DNA reads as TGTGCCAGCAGTTCGGGCGGGGCCGCGGCCAAAAACATTCAGTACTTC. It is translated as CASSSGGAAAKNIQYF.